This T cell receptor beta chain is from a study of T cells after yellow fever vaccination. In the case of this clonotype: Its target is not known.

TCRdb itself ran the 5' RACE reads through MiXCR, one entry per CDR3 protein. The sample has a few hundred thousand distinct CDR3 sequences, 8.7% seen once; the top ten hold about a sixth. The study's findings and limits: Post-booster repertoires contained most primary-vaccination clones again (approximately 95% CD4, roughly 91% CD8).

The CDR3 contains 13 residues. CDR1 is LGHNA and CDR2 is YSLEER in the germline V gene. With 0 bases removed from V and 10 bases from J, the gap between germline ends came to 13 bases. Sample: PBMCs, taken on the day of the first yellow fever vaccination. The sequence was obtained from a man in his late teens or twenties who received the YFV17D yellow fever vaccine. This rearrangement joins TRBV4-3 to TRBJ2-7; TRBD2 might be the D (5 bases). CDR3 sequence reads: CASSQDFMREQYF. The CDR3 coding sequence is TGCGCCAGCAGCCAAGACTTTATGAGGGAACAGTACTTC.